The 28 T cell receptor beta chains below all came from one sample that was sequenced in a study of control samples from healthy donors and cancer patients. Sequenced by immunoSEQ multiplex PCR; TCRdb stores in-frame clones only, minus some. The sample lists roughly 92,000 clones, 85% to 90% occurring once. Input material: blood. The receptors stem from a woman in her fifties or sixties in good health.

The chain couples TRBV7-3 to TRBJ2-6; 11 bases align to TRBD2. Trimming at V came to 3 bases and at J to 2 bases, leaving 3 bases not matched to a gene. The CDR3 contains 17 residues. Germline V CDR1 and CDR2: SGHTA, FQGTGA. This CDR3 reads CASSFVAGGPGANVLTF. The CDR3 DNA reads as TGTGCCAGCAGCTTTGTAGCGGGAGGGCCTGGGGCCAACGTCCTGACTTTC.

The chain carries TRBV3-1 (or the pseudogene TRBV3-2) and TRBJ2-7; D possibly corresponds to TRBD2 (6 bases). This CDR3 is built from 12 residues. CDR1 is LGHDT and CDR2 is YNNKEL in the germline V gene (reference sequence). Trimming removed 7 bases at V and 6 bases at J, with 13 bases between. The CDR3 DNA sequence: TGTGCCAGCAACTCCCAAGCGGGCGAGCAGTACTTC. Amino acid sequence: CASNSQAGEQYF.

The chain has TRBV18 and TRBJ2-3, with D possibly matching TRBD2 (5 bases). The CDR3 loop spans 16 amino acids. Germline V CDR1 and CDR2: KGHSH, LQKENI. V dropped 6 bases and J dropped 2 bases, with 18 bases sitting between them. This CDR3 reads CASSPIAGSPTDTQYF. In DNA, the CDR3 is TGTGCCAGCTCCCCCATCGCGGGCTCCCCCACAGATACGCAGTATTTT.

The rearrangement joins TRBV19 to TRBJ1-5, with 8 bases lining up with TRBD1. Germline V gene data show CDR1 as LNHDA and CDR2 as SQIVND (reference sequence). CDR3 length equals 15 residues. V gave up 3 bases and J gave up 5 bases; unmatched junction bases: 6. The CDR3 reads CASSIRGLGDQPQHF. DNA for the CDR3: TGTGCCAGTAGTATCAGGGGGCTAGGAGATCAGCCCCAGCATTTT. Using reference TRBV19 and TRBJ1-5 for the parts outside the CDR3, the full variable domain is DGGITQSPKYLFRKEGQNVTLSCEQNLNHDAMYWYRQDPGQGLRLIYYSQIVNDFQKGDIAEGYSVSREKKESFPLTVTSAQKNPTAFYLCASSIRGLGDQPQHFGDGTRLSIL.

The chain joins TRBV5-1 to TRBJ1-1; 9 bases match TRBD1. V gave up 4 bases and J gave up 4 bases; unmatched junction bases: 5. CDR3 length: 14 residues. CDR1 and CDR2 (germline): SGHRS, YFSETQ. The CDR3 loop reads CASSPRQGGTEAFF. The DNA for the CDR3 is TGCGCCAGCAGCCCACGACAGGGGGGCACTGAAGCTTTCTTT.

To note about this clone: A junction end diverges from the germline sequence, so it may reflect a read error. The rearrangement joins TRBV5-4 to TRBJ1-1; 9 nucleotides align to TRBD1. Germline V gives CDR1 SGHNT, CDR2 YYREEE (reference sequence). CDR3 size: 15 residues. This CDR3 reads CASSPGQGRNTETFF. CDR3 coding DNA: TGTGCCAGCAGCCCGGGACAGGGACGGAACACTGAAACTTTCTTT.

The V gene is TRBV5-1, the J gene TRBJ2-1; 10 positions agree with TRBD2. The germline CDR1 and CDR2 sequences are SGHRS and YFSETQ. CDR3 length equals 16 residues. The J segment lost 4 bases and the V segment lost 1 base, leaving 5 bases of the junction unmatched. CDR3 nucleotides: TGCGCCAGCAGCTTGCAGGCTAGCGGGGGATACAATGAGCAGTTCTTC. As protein: CASSLQASGGYNEQFF. The full variable domain, in which reference TRBV5-1 and TRBJ2-1 provide the parts outside the CDR3, is KAGVTQTPRYLIKTRGQQVTLSCSPISGHRSVSWYQQTPGQGLQFLFEYFSETQRNKGNFPGRFSGRQFSNSRSEMNVSTLELGDSALYLCASSLQASGGYNEQFFGPGTRLTVL.

This clone was observed a few times. The chain has TRBV6-1 and TRBJ2-7, with 11 bases that match TRBD2. The V and J ends lost 4 bases and 3 bases, in that order; junction bases with no gene match: 8. The CDR3 is 16 residues long. From germline, CDR1 is MNHNS and CDR2 SASEGT. CDR3 sequence: CASSAKTSGEFYEQYF. CDR3 nucleotides: TGTGCCAGCAGTGCCAAGACTAGCGGGGAATTCTACGAGCAGTACTTC.

V usage is TRBV7-2 and J usage is TRBJ1-1, with D possibly TRBD1 on 6 matching bases. The CDR3 is 14 amino acids. The germline V and J ends were trimmed by 5 bases and 4 bases, with 14 bases remaining between them. Germline lookup yields CDR1 SGHTA and CDR2 FQGNSA. DNA of the CDR3: TGTGCCAGCAGCCCGAACAGGGTGGGCACTGAAGCTTTCTTT. Translated: CASSPNRVGTEAFF.

The chain combines TRBV7-3 with TRBJ2-1; tentative D call: TRBD2 (5 bases). Looked up from germline, CDR1 is SGHTA and CDR2 is FQGTGA. The germline V and J ends were trimmed by 2 bases and 0 bases, with 20 bases remaining between them. The CDR3 contains 19 residues. CDR3 sequence reads: CASSLRSRERRSSYNEQFF. The CDR3 nucleotides are TGTGCCAGCAGCTTACGGTCAAGGGAGCGGCGTAGCTCCTACAATGAGCAGTTCTTC.

This rearrangement joins TRBV10-3 to TRBJ1-5; D perhaps matches TRBD1 (5 bases). The CDR3 covers 13 residues. Germline V CDR1 and CDR2: ENHRY, SYGVKD. V lost 3 bases, J lost 12 bases, and 15 bases lay in between. DNA for the CDR3: TGTGCCATCAGTGATTCCGGGACCCCGGGCCAGCATTTT. It encodes CAISDSGTPGQHF.

This sequence joins TRBV27 and TRBJ2-7; 11 bases are a match to TRBD2. The CDR3 has 18 residues. Germline CDR1 reads MNHEY; CDR2 reads SMNVEV (reference sequence). Trimming took 3 bases from V and 2 from J; bases not matched to a gene: 12. CDR3 bases: TGTGCCAGCAGTTTCACCGGACTAGCGGGTAAATTACCCTACGAGCAGTACTTC. As protein: CASSFTGLAGKLPYEQYF.

The table lists this clone with a count of one. This sequence joins TRBV7-2 and TRBJ2-5; TRBD2 might be the D (7 bases). The germline V gene has CDR1 SGHTA and CDR2 FQGNSA. V was clipped by 2 bases and J by 14 bases, with 15 bases between them. The CDR3 totals 12 residues. CDR3 nucleotide sequence: TGTGCCAGCAGCTTATTAGGGGGAGGGCTTTACTTC. This codes for CASSLLGGGLYF.

This chain uses TRBV30 with TRBJ2-7; the match to TRBD2 covers 7 bases. This CDR3 has 14 residues. The V and J ends lost 3 bases and 2 bases, in that order; junction bases with no gene match: 7. Looked up from germline, CDR1 is GTSNPN and CDR2 is SVGIG (reference sequence). In nucleotides, the CDR3 is TGTGCCTGGAGCGCGAGCGGGGAACCCTACGAGCAGTACTTC. Translating it yields CAWSASGEPYEQYF.

The J gene is TRBJ2-7, the V gene TRBV2, with D hard to call. The CDR3 consists of 13 residues. V lost 3 bases and J 3 bases, leaving 9 bases between the germline ends. Germline loops: CDR1 SNHLY, CDR2 FYNNEI. The DNA of the CDR3 is TGTGCCAGCAGTGATTTCGGGCACTACGAGCAGTACTTC. It yields the protein CASSDFGHYEQYF.

This sequence joins TRBV18 and TRBJ2-1, with 9 bases that match TRBD2. The CDR3 length is 16 residues. Germline assignment: CDR1 KGHSH and CDR2 LQKENI. The V gene end was trimmed by 4 bases and the J gene end by 6 bases; junction bases not matched to a gene: 10. DNA for the CDR3: TGTGCCAGCTCACGTGGTGATAGCGGGGGAGGCAATGAGCAGTTCTTC. Its translation is CASSRGDSGGGNEQFF.

J is TRBJ2-7 and V is TRBV28; a weak D match, TRBD2 (7 bases). Germline V gives CDR1 MDHEN, CDR2 SYDVKM. The V end lost 7 bases, the J end lost 3 bases, and 19 bases lay between the germline ends. This CDR3 has 15 residues. The CDR3 here is CASTLGGALLYEQYF. CDR3 nucleotide sequence: TGTGCCAGCACCCTGGGGGGGGCCCTTCTCTACGAGCAGTACTTC.

The chain uses TRBV6-5 and TRBJ2-5; D may match TRBD1 or TRBD2 (5 bases each). The CDR3 runs 14 residues. CDR1 is MNHEY and CDR2 is SVGAGI in the germline V gene. The V end lost 2 bases, the J end lost 5 bases, and 12 bases lay between the germline ends. The CDR3 reads CASSYNEGWETQYF. CDR3 sequence (DNA): TGTGCCAGCAGTTACAACGAGGGGTGGGAGACCCAGTACTTC.

The CDR3 sequence is CASSKRGLAGGFSYEQYF. CDR3 sequence (DNA): TGTGCCAGCAGCAAACGTGGACTAGCGGGGGGGTTTTCCTACGAGCAGTACTTC. The chain has TRBV21-1 and TRBJ2-7; the table's TRBD2 call for D was not verified on the DNA. TRBV21-1 counts as a pseudogene. The CDR3 spans 18 residues.

This sequence joins TRBV5-4 and TRBJ1-2; no reliable D call. Germline V gives CDR1 SGHNT, CDR2 YYREEE (reference sequence). V was shortened by 3 bases and J by 8 bases, with 20 bases between the two germline ends. CDR3 length: 15 residues. The CDR3 region is CASSSSSTMGTGYTF. DNA of the CDR3: TGTGCCAGCAGCTCCTCATCGACCATGGGTACAGGCTACACCTTC.

This clone was seen more than once but under ten times. The chain has TRBV29-1 and TRBJ1-1, with D perhaps TRBD1 (6 bases). Germline CDR1 and CDR2: SQVTM and ANQGSEA. The CDR3 is made up of 13 amino acids. Trimming stripped 7 bases from V and 5 bases from J, with 17 bases between. In DNA, the CDR3 is TGCAGCGGTCTGACAGGAGGAGGTACTGAAGCTTTCTTT. This codes for CSGLTGGGTEAFF.

The chain uses TRBV12-5 and TRBJ2-3, with TRBD2 as a possible D gene (6 bases). Germline V gives CDR1 LGHNT, CDR2 FRNRAP. The CDR3 is 14 amino acids. Trimming stripped 7 bases from V and 6 bases from J, with 17 bases between. CDR3 region: CASASPVGGDTQYF. The CDR3 DNA sequence: TGTGCTAGTGCCTCCCCGGTTGGGGGGGATACGCAGTATTTT.

V gene TRBV9 combines with J gene TRBJ2-7; perhaps TRBD2 as D (6 bases). Trimming took off 4 bases at V and 3 bases at J, with 17 bases between the two ends. Germline CDR1 is SGDLS and CDR2 is YYNGEE. This CDR3 is 15 amino acids long. CDR3 in amino acids: CASSPHSGSSYEQYF. The CDR3 DNA is TGTGCCAGCAGCCCCCATAGCGGCAGCAGCTACGAGCAGTACTTC.

The rearrangement joins TRBV6-1 to TRBJ2-7; D unclear. The CDR3 consists of 18 residues. V was trimmed by 4 bases and J by 0 bases, leaving 22 bases between them. Per the germline V gene, CDR1 is MNHNS and CDR2 is SASEGT. This chain's CDR3 is CASSGRGSQAIVSYEQYF. The CDR3 nucleotides read TGTGCCAGCAGTGGCCGTGGGTCTCAGGCCATAGTCTCCTACGAGCAGTACTTC.

This chain connects TRBV11-2 to TRBJ1-1, with a tentative D call TRBD1 (5 bases). CDR3 size: 12 residues. V shed 5 bases and J shed 11 bases, with 15 bases lying between them. Germline lookup yields CDR1 SGHAT and CDR2 FQNNGV. CDR3 loop: CASSPPGGRAFF. CDR3 DNA sequence: TGTGCCAGCAGCCCTCCCGGGGGAAGGGCTTTCTTT.

The chain carries TRBV29-1 and TRBJ2-5; TRBD2 matches at 7 bases. This CDR3 is 15 amino acids long. Germline V gives CDR1 SQVTM, CDR2 ANQGSEA. The ends lost 2 bases at V and 5 bases at J; junction bases unmatched: 11. In DNA form, the CDR3 reads TGCAGCGTTGAAACGGTCGCGGGGGTTCTGGAGACCCAGTACTTC. Translated: CSVETVAGVLETQYF.

The chain is built from TRBV6-5 and TRBJ1-1; D is undetermined. V was pared by 7 bases and J by 1 base, with 10 bases between. The CDR3 covers 13 residues. The germline gives CDR1 MNHEY, CDR2 SVGAGI. The CDR3, as DNA: TGTGCCAGCACCCGACACGAGAACACTGAAGCTTTCTTT. This gives the protein CASTRHENTEAFF.

V and J are TRBV28 and TRBJ2-7, with no clear D. The CDR3 length is 12 residues. Trimming removed 5 bases at V and 1 base at J, with 6 bases between. Germline CDR1 is MDHEN and CDR2 is SYDVKM. The CDR3 reads CASSGRSYEQYF. CDR3 nucleotide sequence: TGTGCCAGCAGTGGCCGGTCCTACGAGCAGTACTTC.